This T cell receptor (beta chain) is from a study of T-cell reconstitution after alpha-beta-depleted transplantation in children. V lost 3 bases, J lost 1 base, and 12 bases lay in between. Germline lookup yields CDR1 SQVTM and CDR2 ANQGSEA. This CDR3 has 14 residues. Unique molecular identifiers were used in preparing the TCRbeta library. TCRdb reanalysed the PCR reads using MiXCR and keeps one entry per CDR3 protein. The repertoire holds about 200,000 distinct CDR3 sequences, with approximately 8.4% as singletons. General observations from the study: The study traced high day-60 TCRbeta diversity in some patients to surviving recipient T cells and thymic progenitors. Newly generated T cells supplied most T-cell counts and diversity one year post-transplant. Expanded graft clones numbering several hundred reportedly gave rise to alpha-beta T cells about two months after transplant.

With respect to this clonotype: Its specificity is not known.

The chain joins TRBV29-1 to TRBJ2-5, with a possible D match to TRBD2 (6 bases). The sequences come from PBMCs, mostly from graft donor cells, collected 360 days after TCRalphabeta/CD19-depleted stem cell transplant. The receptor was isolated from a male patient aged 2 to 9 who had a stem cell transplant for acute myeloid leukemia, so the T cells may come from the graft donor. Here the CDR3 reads CSVDGYGGQETQYF. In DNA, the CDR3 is TGCAGCGTTGACGGGTACGGGGGCCAAGAGACCCAGTACTTC.